Below are 20 T cell receptor beta chains sequenced from a single sample in a study of T cell responses to AZD1222 COVID-19 vaccine. Some clones are missing from TCRdb's copy, which holds only in-frame ones; the method was immunoSEQ multiplex PCR. This table holds roughly 140,000 clones, 80% to 95% found once. Sample: peripheral blood, taken on day 0 of AZD1222 vaccination. All receptors come from an adult in good health.

The CDR3 bases are TGTGCCAGCAGCGCCAGCGGGGGAAGCTCCTACGAGCAGTACTTC. It encodes CASSASGGSSYEQYF. The V and J genes are TRBV5-4 and TRBJ2-7; 8 nucleotides line up with TRBD2. CDR3 size: 15 residues. Trimming at V came to 4 bases and at J to 0 bases, leaving 6 bases not matched to a gene. CDR1 and CDR2 from the germline V gene are SGHNT and YYREEE (reference sequence). Drawing the rest from reference TRBV5-4 and TRBJ2-7, the complete variable domain is ETGVTQSPTHLIKTRGQQVTLRCSSQSGHNTVSWYQQALGQGPQFIFQYYREEENGRGNFPPRFSGLQFPNYSSELNVNALELDDSALYLCASSASGGSSYEQYFGPGTRLTVT.

CDR3 sequence reads: CASSPGAIANYGYTF. The CDR3 DNA sequence: TGCGCCAGCAGCCCCGGAGCGATAGCTAACTATGGCTACACCTTC. The V gene is TRBV5-1, the J gene TRBJ1-2; D gene ambiguous. The germline V and J ends were trimmed by 4 bases and 0 bases, with 13 bases remaining between them. Germline V gene data show CDR1 as SGHRS and CDR2 as YFSETQ. The CDR3 is 15 residues long.

The chain has TRBV6-5 and TRBJ2-7; D gene uncertain. The CDR3 totals 13 residues. CDR1 is MNHEY, CDR2 SVGAGI, per germline. Trimming cost V 8 bases and J 2 bases, with 13 bases left between them. Here the CDR3 DNA reads TGTGCCAGCCTGCGGACGGAGACCTACGAGCAGTACTTC. This translates into CASLRTETYEQYF.

The DNA of the CDR3 is TGTGCCAGCTCACCAATGGAGTCCTACGAGCAGTACTTC. Translating gives CASSPMESYEQYF. V is TRBV18 and J is TRBJ2-7; D ambiguous. Germline V gene lookup returns CDR1 KGHSH and CDR2 LQKENI. The CDR3 totals 13 residues. V gave up 2 bases and J gave up 1 base, with 6 bases separating them.

V usage is TRBV7-3 and J usage is TRBJ1-1; D unclear. V gave up 6 bases and J gave up 1 base, with 9 bases separating them. Germline values: CDR1 SGHTA, CDR2 FQGTGA. The CDR3 is made up of 13 amino acids. The CDR3: CASSGWPNTEAFF. CDR3 nucleotide sequence: TGTGCCAGCAGTGGGTGGCCGAACACTGAAGCTTTCTTT.

The genes are TRBV9 and TRBJ1-6; possible D gene TRBD1, 5 bases. Germline loops: CDR1 SGDLS, CDR2 YYNGEE. This CDR3 contains 16 residues. Trimming removed 3 bases at V and 9 bases at J, with 19 bases between. The CDR3 DNA reads TGTGCCAGCAGCGCCGGGACTCCCGGACGCTTTTCACCCCTCCACTTT. As protein: CASSAGTPGRFSPLHF.

J is TRBJ2-3 and V is TRBV7-6; TRBD2 aligns across 8 bases. The CDR3 sequence is 14 residues long. With 5 bases clipped from V and 2 bases from J, the junction kept 3 bases outside the gene matches. Germline values: CDR1 SGHVS, CDR2 FNYEAQ. The CDR3 spells CASSRGGDTDTQYF. The DNA for the CDR3 is TGTGCCAGCAGCCGGGGGGGAGACACAGATACGCAGTATTTT. Looking up the rest from reference TRBV7-6 and TRBJ2-3 gives the full variable domain: GAGVSQSPRYKVTKRGQDVALRCDPISGHVSLYWYRQALGQGPEFLTYFNYEAQQDKSGLPNDRFSAERPEGSISTLTIQRTEQRDSAMYRCASSRGGDTDTQYFGPGTRLTVL.

The CDR3 coding sequence is TGCGCCAGCAGCCTTTCGATGCAGGATGGCTACACCTTC. This gives the protein CASSLSMQDGYTF. This chain links TRBV5-1 with TRBJ1-2; D call uncertain. Germline CDR1 and CDR2: SGHRS and YFSETQ. Trimming pared 4 bases from V and 6 bases from J, leaving 13 bases between. This CDR3 has 13 amino acids.

The CDR3 nucleotides read TGTGCCAGCAGCCCCCCGACCGGGACAGGGCCGGGTGAGCAGTTCTTC. Its translation: CASSPPTGTGPGEQFF. This sequence joins TRBV9 and TRBJ2-1; the match to TRBD1 covers 9 bases. This CDR3 comprises 16 residues. Trimming cost V 4 bases and J 9 bases; bases outside gene matches: 14. Looked up from germline, CDR1 is SGDLS and CDR2 is YYNGEE.

V is TRBV5-1 and J is TRBJ2-7; a possible D gene is TRBD1 (6 bases). The germline gives CDR1 SGHRS, CDR2 YFSETQ. Trimming took off 5 bases at V and 0 bases at J, with 18 bases between the two ends. The length of the CDR3 is 16 residues. DNA for the CDR3: TGCGCCAGCAGTAATATGGACAGTATCATCTCCTACGAGCAGTACTTC. Its protein is CASSNMDSIISYEQYF.

J is TRBJ2-2 and V is TRBV29-1; a possible D gene is TRBD1 (6 bases). The length of the CDR3 is 14 residues. Germline loops: CDR1 SQVTM, CDR2 ANQGSEA. Between the trimmed V and J ends, which lost 1 base and 7 bases, there was a span of 13 bases. This CDR3 is CSVEGPQGIGELFF. CDR3 DNA: TGCAGCGTTGAAGGTCCACAGGGAATCGGGGAGCTGTTTTTT.

The V and J genes are TRBV7-4 and TRBJ1-5; D is uncertain. Looked up from germline, CDR1 is SGHVT and CDR2 is SQSDAQ. V lost 5 bases and J lost 7, with 18 bases in between. The CDR3 consists of 15 residues. CDR3 bases: TGTGCCAGCAGCCTCTGGACCGACCGGGAGCAGCCCCAGCATTTT. As protein: CASSLWTDREQPQHF.

The chain employs TRBV5-1 and TRBJ2-1, with 8 bases aligning to TRBD2. Germline-derived CDR1 and CDR2 are SGHRS and YFSETQ. This CDR3 spans 18 amino acids. J was trimmed by 4 bases and V by 2 bases; bases with no gene match: 14. CDR3 residues: CASSFRPGLGLLYNEQFF. CDR3 nucleotides: TGCGCCAGCAGCTTCCGACCGGGACTAGGACTCCTTTACAATGAGCAGTTCTTC.

V gene TRBV28 combines with J gene TRBJ1-2; D gene unclear. Germline CDR1 and CDR2: MDHEN and SYDVKM. Trimming removed 7 bases from V and 0 bases from J, with 9 bases in between. The CDR3 extends over 13 amino acids. The CDR3 bases are TGTGCCAGCACCTCGGAGCCTAACTATGGCTACACCTTC. It translates to CASTSEPNYGYTF.

The CDR3 loop reads CASSQTTSAPYEQYF. In DNA form, the CDR3 reads TGTGCCAGCAGCCAAACGACTAGCGCACCCTACGAGCAGTACTTC. The chain employs TRBV3-1 (or the pseudogene TRBV3-2) and TRBJ2-7; 8 nucleotides line up with TRBD2. The ends lost 2 bases at V and 2 bases at J; junction bases unmatched: 5. CDR3 length: 15 residues. The germline V gene encodes CDR1 LGHDT and CDR2 YNNKEL (reference sequence).

The rearrangement uses TRBV5-1 and TRBJ1-1; 8 nucleotides match TRBD1. V lost 8 bases, J lost 1 base, and 13 bases stayed unmatched. The CDR3 contains 16 residues. Germline CDR1 is SGHRS and CDR2 is YFSETQ. CDR3 amino acids: CASSRSSGTGNTEAFF. In nucleotides, the CDR3 is TGCGCCAGTTCCCGATCCTCCGGGACAGGGAACACTGAAGCTTTCTTT.

This clone is a singleton in its sample. The chain recombines TRBV18 with TRBJ2-3; D not resolved. This CDR3 contains 13 residues. V lost 1 base, J lost 1 base, and 3 bases lay in between. Germline lookup yields CDR1 KGHSH and CDR2 LQKENI. In DNA form, the CDR3 reads TGTGCCAGCTCACCACGCGGCACAGATACGCAGTATTTT. Its protein product is CASSPRGTDTQYF. The full variable domain, in which reference TRBV18 and TRBJ2-3 provide the parts outside the CDR3, is NAGVMQNPRHLVRRRGQEARLRCSPMKGHSHVYWYRQLPEEGLKFMVYLQKENIIDESGMPKERFSAEFPKEGPSILRIQQVVRGDSAAYFCASSPRGTDTQYFGPGTRLTVL.

This clone has just one count. The V and J genes are TRBV9 and TRBJ2-5, with 8 bases identical to TRBD1. This CDR3 comprises 15 residues. V lost 0 bases, J lost 4 bases, and 5 bases stayed unmatched. Per the germline V gene, CDR1 is SGDLS and CDR2 is YYNGEE. The CDR3 DNA reads TGTGCCAGCAGCGTAGGGGCAGGGGGCCGAGAGACCCAGTACTTC. Translating gives CASSVGAGGRETQYF.

The rearrangement joins TRBV25-1 to TRBJ2-7; the D is unclear. V was cut by 3 bases and J by 3 bases, with 12 bases left in between. Germline CDR1 reads MGHDK; CDR2 reads SYGVNS. The CDR3 consists of 14 residues. The CDR3 loop is CASSDRVLGYEQYF. Here the CDR3 DNA reads TGTGCCAGCAGTGATAGGGTTTTAGGCTACGAGCAGTACTTC.

V and J are TRBV24-1 and TRBJ2-5; TRBD1 aligns across 8 bases. The CDR3 spans 13 residues. CDR1 and CDR2 (germline): KGHDR, SFDVKD. Trimming at V came to 7 bases and at J to 2 bases, leaving 2 bases not matched to a gene. The DNA for the CDR3 is TGTGCCACCAGGGACAGGGTACAAGAGACCCAGTACTTC. Its translation: CATRDRVQETQYF.